The present entry profiles one TCR beta chain with its context. The entry originates in a study of blood T cell repertoires in COVID-19. Study at large: Samples taken during acute and convalescent COVID-19 were collected in the United States, Italy and Spain.

Sequencing used immunoSEQ multiplex PCR; TCRdb keeps in-frame clones, though not all of them. The sample has over 45,000 clones, about 90% seen once. V lost 7 bases and J lost 4, with 17 bases in between. Germline CDR1 reads SGHVS; CDR2 reads FQNEAQ. This CDR3 has 14 residues. The sequence derives from a woman aged 60 to 75 with active or convalescent COVID-19. Sequencing was done on a sample of peripheral blood. The V and J genes are TRBV7-8 and TRBJ2-7; D possibly corresponds to TRBD1 (5 bases). The CDR3: CASNLGQRVYEQYF. The DNA for the CDR3 is TGTGCCAGCAACCTTGGACAAAGGGTGTACGAGCAGTACTTC.